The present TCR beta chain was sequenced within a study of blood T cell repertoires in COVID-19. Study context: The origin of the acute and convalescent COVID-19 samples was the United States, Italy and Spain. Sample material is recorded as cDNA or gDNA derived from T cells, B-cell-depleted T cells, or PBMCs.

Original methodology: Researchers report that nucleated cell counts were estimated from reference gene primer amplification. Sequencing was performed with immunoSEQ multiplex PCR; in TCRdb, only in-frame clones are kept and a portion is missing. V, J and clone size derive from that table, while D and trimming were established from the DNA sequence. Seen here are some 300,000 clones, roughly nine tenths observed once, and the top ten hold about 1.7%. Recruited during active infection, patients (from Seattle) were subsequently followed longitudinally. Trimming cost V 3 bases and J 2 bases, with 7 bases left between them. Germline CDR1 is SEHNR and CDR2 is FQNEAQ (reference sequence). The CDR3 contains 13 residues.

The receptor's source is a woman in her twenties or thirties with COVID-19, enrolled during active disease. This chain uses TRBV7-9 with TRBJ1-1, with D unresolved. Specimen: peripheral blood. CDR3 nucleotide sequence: TGTGCCAGCAGCTTGGGCACAAACACTGAAGCTTTCTTT. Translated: CASSLGTNTEAFF.